The 22 T cell receptor beta chains presented below share a single source sample, sequenced in a study of human T cells and chemical hapten exposure. TCRdb itself ran the RACE reads through MiXCR, one entry per CDR3 protein. The sample includes over 70,000 distinct CDR3 sequences, roughly a tenth of them seen just once. The time point: patch test 3, about 24 weeks after DPC sensitization. Treatment denoted: therapeutic diphenylcyclopropenone sensitization with weekly scalp DPC. The sequenced sample was whole blood, obtained in connection with sensitization to the hapten diphenylcyclopropenone (DPC). The receptors here all came from a woman aged 25 to 39 with alopecia areata. Some clones in this sample may be carry-over from other donors' samples.

This clonotype was counted many times. The chain has TRBV7-2 and TRBJ2-3; no definite D call. Trimming shortened V by 1 base and J by 2 bases, and 10 bases separated the two germline ends. Per germline, CDR1 SGHTA and CDR2 FQGNSA. This CDR3 has 15 amino acids. Here the CDR3 DNA reads TGTGCCAGCAGCTTAGTGGCAACCAACACAGATACGCAGTATTTT. Translated, it gives CASSLVATNTDTQYF.

In its sample, this clonotype was seen many times. The chain joins TRBV18 to TRBJ1-2, with 8 nucleotides matching TRBD1. Trimming at V came to 5 bases and at J to 5 bases, leaving 10 bases not matched to a gene. Germline CDR1 KGHSH, CDR2 LQKENI. This CDR3 has 15 amino acids. The CDR3 spells CASSAGQGLNYGYTF. Written as DNA, the CDR3 is TGTGCCAGCTCAGCTGGACAGGGTTTGAATTATGGCTACACCTTC.

This clonotype appeared many times. CDR3 in amino acids: CASSGGPSLADTQYF. For the CDR3, the DNA is TGTGCCAGCAGTGGGGGACCTTCCTTGGCAGATACGCAGTATTTT. The chain is built from TRBV2 and TRBJ2-3; D is possibly TRBD1 or TRBD2 (5 bases each). The V gene lost 4 bases and the J gene lost 4 bases, with 15 bases spanning the gap. Germline lookup yields CDR1 SNHLY and CDR2 FYNNEI. The CDR3 is 15 residues long.

The gene calls are TRBV28 and TRBJ2-5, with TRBD1 identical over 7 bases. The length of the CDR3 is 13 residues. In germline, CDR1 is MDHEN, CDR2 SYDVKM. V shed 6 bases, J shed 5 bases, and the junction held 6 bases outside the gene matches. The CDR3 DNA is TGTGCCAGCAGGAAACAGGGGTTTGAGACCCAGTACTTC. Translated, it gives CASRKQGFETQYF.

Ten or more counts support this clonotype. The chain carries TRBV28 and TRBJ2-5; 9 positions agree with TRBD1. The CDR3 runs to 14 residues. Germline-derived CDR1 and CDR2 are MDHEN and SYDVKM. V was clipped by 10 bases and J by 4 bases; unmatched bases: 10. CDR3: CATEPGQGTETQYF. The CDR3 DNA follows: TGTGCCACCGAGCCGGGACAGGGTACAGAGACCCAGTACTTC.

The table lists this clonotype with a few counts. This chain connects TRBV7-9 to TRBJ1-3; D gene unclear. Germline V gene lookup returns CDR1 SEHNR and CDR2 FQNEAQ (reference sequence). V was shortened by 10 bases and J by 4 bases, with 2 bases between the two germline ends. The CDR3 is 9 amino acids. CDR3 in amino acids: CAIGNTIYF. CDR3 in DNA: TGTGCCATAGGAAACACCATATATTTT.

DNA for the CDR3: TGTGCCAGCAGAATGGGACAGGGGGCGCGGGGAGCTTTCTTT. This gives the protein CASRMGQGARGAFF. The chain employs TRBV28 and TRBJ1-1; 12 bases are shared with TRBD1. The germline gives CDR1 MDHEN, CDR2 SYDVKM. The CDR3 has 14 residues. V was pared by 6 bases and J by 10 bases, with 9 bases of the junction left unmatched. The full variable domain, with the rest looked up from reference TRBV28 and TRBJ1-1, is DVKVTQSSRYLVKRTGEKVFLECVQDMDHENMFWYRQDPGLGLRLIYFSYDVKMKEKGDIPEGYSVSREKKERFSLILESASTNQTSMYLCASRMGQGARGAFFGQGTRLTVV.

This clonotype was observed a handful of times. V gene TRBV18 combines with J gene TRBJ2-7; possible D gene TRBD2, 6 bases. V dropped 3 bases and J dropped 5 bases, with 11 bases sitting between them. CDR3 length equals 13 residues. CDR1 KGHSH and CDR2 LQKENI come from the germline V gene. CDR3 loop: CASSPGLADEQYF. The CDR3 nucleotides read TGTGCCAGCTCACCGGGACTGGCGGACGAGCAGTACTTC.

This clonotype appeared a few times. The chain recombines TRBV12-3 or TRBV12-4 with TRBJ1-1; D remains ambiguous. There are 13 residues in the CDR3. V was trimmed by 0 bases and J by 11 bases, leaving 13 bases between them. CDR3 loop: CASSLAQGLAAFF. DNA of the CDR3: TGTGCCAGCAGTTTAGCGCAAGGGCTAGCTGCTTTCTTT.

The chain is built from TRBV28 and TRBJ2-7; 10 nucleotides align to TRBD2. The trim removed 5 bases at V and 3 bases at J, leaving 10 bases unmatched. CDR3 size: 16 residues. CDR1 MDHEN and CDR2 SYDVKM come from the germline V gene. The DNA for the CDR3 is TGTGCCAGCAGTCCGTCGAATAGCGGGGGGCACTACGAGCAGTACGTC. As protein: CASSPSNSGGHYEQYV.

This clonotype was counted ten times or more. The rearrangement links TRBV28 to TRBJ2-2, with D unresolved. The CDR3 contains 12 residues. From germline, CDR1 is MDHEN and CDR2 SYDVKM. Between the trimmed V and J ends, which lost 4 bases and 5 bases, there was a span of 5 bases. The CDR3 is CASSYYTGELFF. DNA for the CDR3: TGTGCCAGCAGTTACTATACCGGGGAGCTGTTTTTT.

The rearrangement joins TRBV28 to TRBJ2-3; perhaps TRBD2 as D (6 bases). V gave up 10 bases and J gave up 4 bases, with 15 bases separating them. The CDR3 runs 13 residues. The germline CDR1 and CDR2 sequences are MDHEN and SYDVKM. The CDR3 DNA reads TGTGCCATCTCTACCCCGGGGGCAGATACGCAGTATTTT. Translation: CAISTPGADTQYF.

This clonotype was found a few times. The CDR3 DNA reads TGTGCCAGCAGTCTTGGGGGGTCCGATACGCAGTATTTT. It yields the protein CASSLGGSDTQYF. V is TRBV5-4 and J is TRBJ2-3, with TRBD2 as a possible D gene (6 bases). The CDR3 covers 13 residues. V shed 5 bases and J shed 6 bases, with 13 bases lying between them. Per the germline V gene, CDR1 is SGHNT and CDR2 is YYREEE (reference sequence).

This sequence joins TRBV21-1 and TRBJ2-1; no DNA check was done on the table's D call, TRBD2. TRBV21-1 is given as a pseudogene. This CDR3 is 16 amino acids long. Written as DNA, the CDR3 is TGTGCCCTGGGACTAGCGGGAGCACGGGAGGTCAATGAGCAGTTCTTC. It translates to CALGLAGAREVNEQFF.

This clonotype was seen repeatedly, ten times or more. The genes are TRBV5-1 and TRBJ1-3; no definite D call. This CDR3 has 15 amino acids. V lost 4 bases, J lost 2 bases, and 13 bases lay in between. Germline assignment: CDR1 SGHRS and CDR2 YFSETQ. CDR3 sequence (DNA): TGCGCCAGCAGCCCTACGGGAGGTGCTGGAAACACCATATATTTT. Translation: CASSPTGGAGNTIYF.

This clonotype has a count of ten or more. This chain's CDR3 is CASSISRVYNEQFF. The CDR3 nucleotides read TGTGCCAGTTCAATCTCGAGGGTTTACAATGAGCAGTTCTTC. The V call is TRBV6-6, the J call TRBJ2-1, with a possible D match to TRBD2 (5 bases). V dropped 9 bases and J dropped 4 bases, with 16 bases sitting between them. The CDR3 contains 14 residues. Germline V gene sequence: CDR1 MNHNY, CDR2 SVGAGI (reference sequence).

This clonotype was seen a few times. The chain employs TRBV29-1 and TRBJ2-1; 12 nucleotides match TRBD2. This CDR3 spans 21 amino acids. In germline, CDR1 is SQVTM, CDR2 ANQGSEA. Unmatched junction bases numbered 15, after V lost 0 bases and J lost 0 bases. For the CDR3, the DNA is TGCAGCGTTGAAGATGCCCCATGGCTAGCGGGAGGGGGTAGCTCCTACAATGAGCAGTTCTTC. It specifies CSVEDAPWLAGGGSSYNEQFF.

This clonotype was picked up a small number of times. V is TRBV4-2 and J is TRBJ2-5, with 10 bases aligning to TRBD1. Germline CDR1 is LGHNA and CDR2 is YNFKEQ. This CDR3 has 16 residues. Trimming removed 0 bases from V and 4 bases from J; junction bases left unmatched: 5. CDR3 DNA: TGTGCCAGCAGCCAAGATTATAGGACAGGGGGAGAGACCCAGTACTTC. It codes for CASSQDYRTGGETQYF.

This clonotype was seen ten or more times. The rearrangement uses TRBV7-2 and TRBJ2-2; D uncertain. This CDR3 is 16 amino acids long. V dropped 0 bases and J dropped 5 bases, with 13 bases sitting between them. Germline V CDR1 and CDR2: SGHTA, FQGNSA. CDR3 residues: CASSLARLPATGELFF. The CDR3, as DNA: TGTGCCAGCAGCTTAGCTCGATTACCGGCTACCGGGGAGCTGTTTTTT.

At least ten counts were recorded for this clonotype. The chain carries TRBV12-3 or TRBV12-4 and TRBJ2-3, with 9 bases that match TRBD2. V lost 5 bases and J lost 1; bases outside the gene matches: 1. The length of the CDR3 is 14 residues. As DNA, the CDR3 is TGTGCCAGCAGTCCTAGCGGGGGCACAGATACGCAGTATTTT. This sequence encodes CASSPSGGTDTQYF.

CDR3 amino acids: CASSQETRGGAEQFF. The CDR3 DNA is TGTGCCAGCAGCCAAGAGACCCGGGGCGGGGCTGAACAGTTCTTC. The chain uses TRBV3-1 and TRBJ2-1, with D possibly being TRBD2 (6 bases). This CDR3 has 15 amino acids. The germline V gene has CDR1 LGHDT and CDR2 YNNKEL (reference sequence). V lost 0 bases, J lost 13 bases, and 19 bases lay in between.

This clonotype showed up just a few times. The CDR3: CASSPQVGGANVLTF. The CDR3 DNA reads as TGTGCCAGCAGTCCCCAGGTAGGCGGGGCCAACGTCCTGACTTTC. The rearrangement joins TRBV6-2 or TRBV6-3 to TRBJ2-6, with D uncertain. V shed 5 bases and J shed 4 bases, with 12 bases lying between them. Germline values: CDR1 MNHEY, CDR2 SVGEGT. The CDR3 spans 15 residues.